This TCR beta chain emerged from a study of T cell responses to AZD1222 COVID-19 vaccine. Study-level points and caveats: Increases in Spike-specific TCR breadth and depth were seen after two AZD1222 doses. Repertoire sampling happened only post peak T cell response. Mostly white British, mostly female donors; authors suggested clonal diversity may be underestimated.

This CDR3 is 16 amino acids long. Germline V gene data show CDR1 as SGHTA and CDR2 as FQGTGA. Trimming removed 5 bases from V and 0 bases from J, with 13 bases in between. As concerns this clone: Its antigen remains unknown.

TCRdb's copy holds only in-frame clones and misses some; the assay was immunoSEQ multiplex PCR. Of over 150,000 clones listed, over 85% are singletons. This specimen was peripheral blood, taken 28 days after the second dose of the MenACWY control vaccine. The rearrangement uses TRBV7-3 and TRBJ2-2, with D possibly being TRBD1 or TRBD2 (5 bases each). This clonotype was obtained from an adult who received the MenACWY meningococcal vaccine as a control. DNA for the CDR3: TGTGCCAGCAGCCCACTGGGACGGTCGAACACCGGGGAGCTGTTTTTT. Amino acid sequence: CASSPLGRSNTGELFF.